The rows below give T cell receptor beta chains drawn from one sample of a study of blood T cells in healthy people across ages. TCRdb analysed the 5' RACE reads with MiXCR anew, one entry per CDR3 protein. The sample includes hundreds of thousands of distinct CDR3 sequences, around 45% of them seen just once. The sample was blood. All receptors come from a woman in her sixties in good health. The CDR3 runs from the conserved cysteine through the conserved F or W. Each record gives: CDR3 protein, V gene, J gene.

CASDVGDYEQYF	TRBV6-2/TRBV6-3	TRBJ2-7
CASSPRTGASYEQYF	TRBV7-9	TRBJ2-7
CASRGLGNSGQPQHF	TRBV7-2	TRBJ1-5
CASGGYGYTF	TRBV7-9	TRBJ1-2
CSTKNTEAFF	TRBV29-1	TRBJ1-1
CASSFYRGTGELFF	TRBV12-3/TRBV12-4	TRBJ2-2
CAIRGLAGLEQYF	TRBV10-3	TRBJ2-7
CAISTSGGSYEQYF	TRBV10-3	TRBJ2-7
CASSEQGWAQETQYF	TRBV5-6	TRBJ2-5
CASSVGGEGSGRAVEQYF	TRBV9	.
CASSQGQVGQPQHF	TRBV7-2	TRBJ1-5
CASSSKGYGYTF	TRBV12-3/TRBV12-4	TRBJ1-2
CASSATGGYTEAFF	TRBV6-5	TRBJ1-1
CASSLLQVSGPEYNEQFF	TRBV5-1	TRBJ2-1
CASSLSAGEGTYEQYF	TRBV5-1	.
CASSVESYFGEQYF	TRBV9	TRBJ2-7
CASSSEGFNTEAFF	TRBV5-6	TRBJ1-1
CAISESKLHQETQYF	TRBV10-3	TRBJ2-5
CASSAAETSGYNEQFF	TRBV9	TRBJ2-1
CSARVHESSYNEQFF	TRBV20-1	TRBJ2-1
CASSEGQGGTGELFF	TRBV2	TRBJ2-2
CSVDGRGGGETQYF	TRBV29-1	TRBJ2-5
CSAPDGRQGRFTEAFF	TRBV20-1	TRBJ1-1
CASSPSAGGIGSQPQHF	TRBV18	TRBJ1-5
CASSTEPSTDTQYF	TRBV6-4	TRBJ2-3
CASSTGTVNSPLHF	TRBV7-2	TRBJ1-6
CSVAAEQGLNTEAFF	TRBV29-1	TRBJ1-1
CSARGLRGKVHNEQFF	TRBV20-1	TRBJ2-1
CSAEGRYGYEQYF	TRBV29-1	TRBJ2-7
CASSKEGVLDEQFF	TRBV7-9	TRBJ2-1
CASSQGLQESYGYTF	TRBV4-3	TRBJ1-2
CSVAKGTSGSADTQYF	TRBV29-1	TRBJ2-3
CASSLGGTYYNEQFF	TRBV13	TRBJ2-1
CASSLSGVYGGLSTDTQYF	TRBV28	TRBJ2-3
CASSETPHGGSYNEQYF	TRBV9	.
CASSQDSFGAGAGTDTQYF	TRBV4-3	TRBJ2-3
CASSVQREADTQYF	TRBV6-2/TRBV6-3	TRBJ2-3
CASSLSDRVDGYTF	TRBV7-9	TRBJ1-2
CASSILRDSVAGYTF	TRBV5-6	TRBJ1-2
CASSPQAGATYEQYF	TRBV12-3/TRBV12-4	TRBJ2-7
CASSLGGREEKLFF	TRBV12-3/TRBV12-4	TRBJ1-4
CASSDDSTTNEKLFF	TRBV2	TRBJ1-4
CSVAGTSTNEKLFF	TRBV29-1	TRBJ1-4
CASSFSTGTSEQYF	TRBV9	TRBJ2-7
CASSLTSREDNEQFF	TRBV5-1	TRBJ2-1
CATSDWMTGSTDTQYF	TRBV24-1	TRBJ2-3
CASSFGAAGQYF	TRBV5-1	TRBJ2-5
CASSFPGGNNEQYF	TRBV7-2	TRBJ2-5
CASSLGLVGNEQFF	TRBV7-2	TRBJ2-1
CASSSISLNTEAFF	TRBV28	TRBJ1-1
CASSNPGLAGGTDTQYF	TRBV9	TRBJ2-3
CASSRTGGQLTYEQYF	TRBV6-5	TRBJ2-7
CASSRTREGTDTQYF	TRBV4-2	TRBJ2-3
CASSSPLAANYGYTF	TRBV5-6	TRBJ1-2
CATSEREPTETQYF	TRBV24-1	TRBJ2-3
CASSSDGGQGAFQKTQYF	TRBV7-9	TRBJ2-5
CASSFGQGAWEQYF	TRBV7-2	TRBJ2-5
CASSPGQGPEETQYF	TRBV4-1	TRBJ2-5